This section outlines one T cell receptor beta chain sequence together with its context. Its antigen is not identified. CDR3 size: 14 residues. Looked up from germline, CDR1 is SEHNR and CDR2 is FQNEAQ (reference sequence). This specimen comes from a study of graft-versus-host responses after intestinal transplantation. Study-wide results and caveats: High graft-versus-host to host-versus-graft T cell clonal ratios marked allografts of patients with graft-donor macrochimerism. GvH clone levels peaked in circulation, and this peak was associated with early post-transplant HvG declines.

Investigators treated the graft tissue so that it released intraepithelial and lamina propria lymphocytes. TCRdb keeps only in-frame clones here, not all; method: immunoSEQ multiplex PCR. The table has about 63,000 clones, around 90% seen once; the top ten hold 1.5% to 2%. The sample was ileum tissue, taken 350 to 400 days after transplant. The origin of this receptor is a human patient who received an intestinal transplant, so some T cells may come from the graft donor. This chain links TRBV7-9 with TRBJ2-5; D remains ambiguous. The end of the DNA is better explained by TRBJ2-7, so the J call may be wrong. CDR3 sequence (DNA): TGTGCCAGCAGCTTCGAGGATGTAGGGTACGAGCAGTACTTC. This sequence encodes CASSFEDVGYEQYF.